Shown below are 16 T cell receptor beta chains from a single sample sequenced in a study of T-cell memory formation after mild COVID-19. TCRdb re-called the 5' RACE reads with MiXCR, one entry per CDR3 protein. In the table there are hundreds of thousands of distinct CDR3 sequences, around 17% of which are singletons. Sequences were obtained from PBMCs or a T cell subset sorted from them (not recorded which). All receptors derive from an adult woman who had mild COVID-19 (a few samples of this study predate the infection). Cell type and time point are not known.

The chain links TRBV30 to TRBJ2-5, with D hard to call. From germline, CDR1 is GTSNPN and CDR2 SVGIG (reference sequence). Trimming took 2 bases from V and 5 from J, leaving 12 bases between them. The CDR3 extends over 13 amino acids. CDR3 DNA: TGTGCCTGGAGTTTTTCTATGGGGGAGACCCAGTACTTC. Translating gives CAWSFSMGETQYF.

The chain joins TRBV7-9 to TRBJ2-5, with D maybe TRBD1 (5 bases). Germline V gene sequence: CDR1 SEHNR, CDR2 FQNEAQ (reference sequence). Trimming stripped 5 bases from V and 3 bases from J, with 22 bases between. There are 17 residues in the CDR3. The CDR3 DNA is TGTGCCAGCAGCACCCCCGCGGACGCGTCAGGGAAAGAGACCCAGTACTTC. Its translation is CASSTPADASGKETQYF. Full variable domain (outside the CDR3, taken from reference TRBV7-9 and TRBJ2-5): DTGVSQNPRHKITKRGQNVTFRCDPISEHNRLYWYRQTLGQGPEFLTYFQNEAQLEKSRLLSDRFSAERPKGSFSTLEIQRTEQGDSAMYLCASSTPADASGKETQYFGPGTRLLVL.

This chain uses TRBV15 with TRBJ1-1, with 7 bases matching TRBD1. Losses at the gene ends were 6 bases for V and 1 base for J; bases not matched to a gene: 5. The CDR3 contains 14 residues. Germline CDR1 and CDR2: LNHNV and YYDKDF (reference sequence). The CDR3 nucleotides are TGTGCCACCAGGGAACAGGGGACGAACACTGAAGCTTTCTTT. Amino acid sequence: CATREQGTNTEAFF.

The chain uses TRBV30 and TRBJ1-1; D not resolved. In germline, CDR1 is GTSNPN, CDR2 SVGIG (reference sequence). This CDR3 contains 13 residues. V dropped 4 bases and J dropped 2 bases, with 11 bases sitting between them. CDR3 DNA: TGTGCCTGGACCGTGGGCCTAAACACTGAAGCTTTCTTT. Translated, it gives CAWTVGLNTEAFF.

This rearrangement joins TRBV2 to TRBJ2-3; D could derive from TRBD1 or TRBD2 (5 bases each). Germline assignment: CDR1 SNHLY and CDR2 FYNNEI. The CDR3 sequence is 14 residues long. With 8 bases removed from V and 1 base from J, the gap between germline ends came to 13 bases. The CDR3 reads CASLRDPGTDTQYF. The CDR3 DNA reads as TGTGCCAGCCTCCGGGACCCTGGCACAGATACGCAGTATTTT.

The chain carries TRBV27 and TRBJ2-2; 15 bases fit TRBD2. Per the germline V gene, CDR1 is MNHEY and CDR2 is SMNVEV (reference sequence). The CDR3 has 14 residues. After removal of 3 bases from V and 13 bases from J, the junction contained 3 bases not matched to a gene. The CDR3 spells CASSFRTSGRGLFF. CDR3 bases: TGTGCCAGCAGTTTTAGGACTAGCGGGAGGGGGCTGTTTTTT.

V is TRBV7-2 and J is TRBJ2-3; 9 bases match TRBD2. In germline, CDR1 is SGHTA, CDR2 FQGNSA. This CDR3 has 16 amino acids. J gave up 8 bases and V 5 bases, and 14 bases lay outside the gene matches. CDR3 bases: TGTGCCAGCAGCCCGTCCGGGCGGGGGGGCCAGGGTACGCAGTATTTT. It codes for CASSPSGRGGQGTQYF.

The V call is TRBV11-2, the J call TRBJ2-5; maybe TRBD2 (6 bases). Germline-derived CDR1 and CDR2 are SGHAT and FQNNGV. V dropped 5 bases and J dropped 5 bases, with 18 bases sitting between them. There are 15 residues in the CDR3. The CDR3 protein is CASSEGRGPSETQYF. In DNA, the CDR3 is TGTGCCAGCAGCGAAGGGCGGGGACCTAGCGAGACCCAGTACTTC. The full variable domain, completed using reference TRBV11-2 and TRBJ2-5, is EAGVAQSPRYKIIEKRQSVAFWCNPISGHATLYWYQQILGQGPKLLIQFQNNGVVDDSQLPKDRFSAERLKGVDSTLKIQPAKLEDSAVYLCASSEGRGPSETQYFGPGTRLLVL.

J is TRBJ2-1 and V is TRBV7-2, with D perhaps being TRBD1 or TRBD2 (5 bases each). The CDR3 is 13 residues long. Germline CDR1 SGHTA, CDR2 FQGNSA. Trimming cost V 2 bases and J 12 bases, with 14 bases left between them. CDR3 in amino acids: CASSLLKAGGQFF. The CDR3 DNA is TGTGCCAGCAGCTTACTGAAGGCTGGGGGGCAGTTCTTC.

The chain couples TRBV12-3 or TRBV12-4 to TRBJ2-3, with 14 bases that match TRBD2. CDR3 length equals 14 residues. The trim removed 7 bases at V and 5 bases at J, leaving 2 bases unmatched. The CDR3 region has the DNA TGTGCCAGCACCGGGACTAGCGGGAGAGATACGCAGTATTTT. This encodes CASTGTSGRDTQYF.

V is TRBV7-9 and J is TRBJ2-3; 12 bases match TRBD2. The germline V gene encodes CDR1 SEHNR and CDR2 FQNEAQ (reference sequence). V dropped 5 bases and J dropped 5; count of bases not matched to a gene: 8. This CDR3 comprises 16 residues. CDR3 DNA: TGTGCCAGCAGCCCCGGACTAGCGGGGCCAGGAGATACGCAGTATTTT. This sequence encodes CASSPGLAGPGDTQYF.

The chain employs TRBV7-8 and TRBJ2-5; 7 bases are shared with TRBD2. The CDR3 contains 15 residues. Trimming cost V 5 bases and J 1 base; bases outside gene matches: 7. The germline V gene has CDR1 SGHVS and CDR2 FQNEAQ. In nucleotides, the CDR3 is TGTGCCAGCAGCCCCCTAGCGGTCCGCCAAGAGACCCAGTACTTC. It translates to CASSPLAVRQETQYF.

This clonotype was counted a few times. The chain carries TRBV5-5 and TRBJ1-6, with a possible D match to TRBD1 (5 bases). V was cut by 8 bases and J by 7 bases, with 16 bases left in between. CDR1 SGHKS and CDR2 YYEKEE come from the germline V gene (reference sequence). The CDR3 is 14 amino acids. CDR3 nucleotide sequence: TGTGCCAGTACCTCCGGGACCCTAAATTCACCCCTCCACTTT. It translates to CASTSGTLNSPLHF.

The V gene is TRBV10-3, the J gene TRBJ2-2; D may be TRBD1 (7 bases). CDR3 length: 17 residues. The germline CDR1 and CDR2 sequences are ENHRY and SYGVKD. V was clipped by 7 bases and J by 4 bases, with 22 bases between them. CDR3 amino acids: CAITSQGGPVSTGELFF. The CDR3 nucleotides read TGTGCCATCACTTCGCAGGGGGGTCCCGTGAGCACCGGGGAGCTGTTTTTT.

This clonotype was recorded a few times. The chain has TRBV5-1 and TRBJ2-7, with D maybe TRBD1 (7 bases). Trimming removed 4 bases from V and 6 bases from J, with 23 bases in between. CDR1 is SGHRS and CDR2 is YFSETQ in the germline V gene. This CDR3 has 16 residues. CDR3 residues: CASSPRTGLKAGEQYF. CDR3 nucleotides: TGCGCCAGCAGCCCCCGGACAGGCTTGAAAGCGGGCGAGCAGTACTTC.

This clonotype has just a few counts. The chain uses TRBV6-1 and TRBJ2-1; 7 bases line up with TRBD1. Germline trimming cut 6 bases from V and 2 bases from J; bases unmatched to any gene: 7. This CDR3 region has 15 residues. The germline V gene has CDR1 MNHNS and CDR2 SASEGT. The CDR3 coding sequence is TGTGCCAGCAGACTACCGGGACAGACCTACAATGAGCAGTTCTTC. Residues: CASRLPGQTYNEQFF.